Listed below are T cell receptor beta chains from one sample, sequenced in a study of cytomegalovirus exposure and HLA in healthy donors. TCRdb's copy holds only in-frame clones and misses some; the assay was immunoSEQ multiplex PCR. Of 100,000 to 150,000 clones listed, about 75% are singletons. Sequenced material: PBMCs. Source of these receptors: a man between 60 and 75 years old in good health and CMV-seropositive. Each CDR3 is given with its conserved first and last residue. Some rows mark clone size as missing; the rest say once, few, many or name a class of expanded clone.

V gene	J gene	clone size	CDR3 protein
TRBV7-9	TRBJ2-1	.	CASSSGWGNYNEQFF
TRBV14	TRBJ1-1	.	CASKWGRATEAFF
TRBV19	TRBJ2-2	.	CASSIVQNTGELFF
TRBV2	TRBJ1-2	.	CASSEATGYYGYTF
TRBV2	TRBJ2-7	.	CASALAGTSYEQYF
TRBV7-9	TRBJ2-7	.	CASSLNSPYEQYF
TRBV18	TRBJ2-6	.	CASSLQGSGANVLTF
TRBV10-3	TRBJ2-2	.	CAISASPGGNTGELFF
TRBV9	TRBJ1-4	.	CASSVERNEKLFF
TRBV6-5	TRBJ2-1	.	CASRSYNEQFF
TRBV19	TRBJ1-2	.	CASSIRGDGYTF
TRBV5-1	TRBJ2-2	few	CASSFAGPPLGELFF
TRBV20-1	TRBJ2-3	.	CSARWDPGQGF
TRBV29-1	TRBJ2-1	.	CSVEMVDSASYNEQFF
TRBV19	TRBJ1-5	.	CASTMGGVGNQPQHF
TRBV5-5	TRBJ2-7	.	CASLVSAGPYEQYF